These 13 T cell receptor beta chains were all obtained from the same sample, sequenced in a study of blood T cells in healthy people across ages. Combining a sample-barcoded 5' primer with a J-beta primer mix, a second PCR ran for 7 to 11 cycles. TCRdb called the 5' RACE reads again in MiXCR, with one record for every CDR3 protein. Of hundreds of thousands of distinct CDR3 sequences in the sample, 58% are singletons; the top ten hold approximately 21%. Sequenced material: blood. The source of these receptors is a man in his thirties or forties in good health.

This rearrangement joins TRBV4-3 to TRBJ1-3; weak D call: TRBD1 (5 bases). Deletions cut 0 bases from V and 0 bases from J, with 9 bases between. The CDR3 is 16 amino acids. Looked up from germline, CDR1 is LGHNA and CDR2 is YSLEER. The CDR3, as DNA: TGCGCCAGCAGCCAAGAAGGGGTCCCCTCTGGAAACACCATATATTTT. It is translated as CASSQEGVPSGNTIYF.

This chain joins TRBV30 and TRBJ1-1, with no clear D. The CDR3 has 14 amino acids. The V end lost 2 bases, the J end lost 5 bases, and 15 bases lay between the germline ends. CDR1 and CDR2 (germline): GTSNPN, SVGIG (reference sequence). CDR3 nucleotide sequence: TGTGCCTGGAGTAGTAGTCCCGGAGGGACTGAAGCTTTCTTT. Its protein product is CAWSSSPGGTEAFF.

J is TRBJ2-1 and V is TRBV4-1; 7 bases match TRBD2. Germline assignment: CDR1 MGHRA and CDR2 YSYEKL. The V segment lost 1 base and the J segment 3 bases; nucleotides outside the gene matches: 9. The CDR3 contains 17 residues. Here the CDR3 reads CASSQGMGGTDYNEQFF. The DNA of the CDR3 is TGCGCCAGCAGCCAAGGAATGGGGGGGACTGACTACAATGAGCAGTTCTTC.

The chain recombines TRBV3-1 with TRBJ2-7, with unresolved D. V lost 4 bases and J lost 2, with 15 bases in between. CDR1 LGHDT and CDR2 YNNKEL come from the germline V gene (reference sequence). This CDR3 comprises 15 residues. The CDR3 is CASSPTLSRTYEQYF. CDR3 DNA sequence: TGTGCCAGCAGCCCCACCCTGAGCAGGACCTACGAGCAGTACTTC.

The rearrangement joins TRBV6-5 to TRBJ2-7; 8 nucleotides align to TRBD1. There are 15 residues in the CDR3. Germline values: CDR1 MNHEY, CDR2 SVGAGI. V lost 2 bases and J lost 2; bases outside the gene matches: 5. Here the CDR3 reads CASSYTGTGTYEQYF. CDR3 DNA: TGTGCCAGCAGTTACACTGGGACAGGTACCTACGAGCAGTACTTC.

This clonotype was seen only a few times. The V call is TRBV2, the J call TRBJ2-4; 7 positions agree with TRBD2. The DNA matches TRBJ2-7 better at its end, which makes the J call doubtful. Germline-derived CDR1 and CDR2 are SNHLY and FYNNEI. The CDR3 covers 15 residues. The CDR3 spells CASSEYGGSIYEQYF. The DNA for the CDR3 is TGTGCCAGCAGTGAGTATGGCGGGAGTATCTACGAGCAGTACTTC.

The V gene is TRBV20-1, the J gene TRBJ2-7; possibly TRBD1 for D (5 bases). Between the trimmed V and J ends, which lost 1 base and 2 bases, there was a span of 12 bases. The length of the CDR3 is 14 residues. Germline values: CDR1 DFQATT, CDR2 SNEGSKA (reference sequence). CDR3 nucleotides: TGCAGTGCTAGAGTAACCAGGGCCCCCTACGAGCAGTACTTC. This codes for CSARVTRAPYEQYF.

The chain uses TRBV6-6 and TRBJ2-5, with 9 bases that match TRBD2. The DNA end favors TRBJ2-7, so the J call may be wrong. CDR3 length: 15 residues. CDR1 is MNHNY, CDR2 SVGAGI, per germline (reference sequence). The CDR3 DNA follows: TGTGCCAGCAGTTACTTGACGGGACTAGCTGCCGAGCAGTACTTC. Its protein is CASSYLTGLAAEQYF.

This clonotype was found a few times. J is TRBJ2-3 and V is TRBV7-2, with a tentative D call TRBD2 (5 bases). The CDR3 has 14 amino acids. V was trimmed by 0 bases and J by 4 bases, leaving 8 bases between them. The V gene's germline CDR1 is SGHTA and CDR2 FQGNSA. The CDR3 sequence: CASSLAGAPDTQYF. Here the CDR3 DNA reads TGTGCCAGCAGCTTAGCGGGAGCCCCAGATACGCAGTATTTT.

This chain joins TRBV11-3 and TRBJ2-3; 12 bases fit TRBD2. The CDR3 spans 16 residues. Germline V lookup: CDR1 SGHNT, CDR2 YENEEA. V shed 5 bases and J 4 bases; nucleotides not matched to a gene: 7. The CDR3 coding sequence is TGTGCCAGCAGCCTCGGACTAGCGGGGAGTTCAGATACGCAGTATTTT. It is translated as CASSLGLAGSSDTQYF.

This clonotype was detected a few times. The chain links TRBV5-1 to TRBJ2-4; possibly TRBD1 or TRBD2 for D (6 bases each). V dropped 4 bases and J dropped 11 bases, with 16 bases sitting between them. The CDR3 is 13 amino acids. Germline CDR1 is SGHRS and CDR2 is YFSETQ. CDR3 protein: CASSPGGGNVQYF. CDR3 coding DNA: TGCGCCAGCAGCCCCGGGGGCGGGAACGTTCAGTACTTC.

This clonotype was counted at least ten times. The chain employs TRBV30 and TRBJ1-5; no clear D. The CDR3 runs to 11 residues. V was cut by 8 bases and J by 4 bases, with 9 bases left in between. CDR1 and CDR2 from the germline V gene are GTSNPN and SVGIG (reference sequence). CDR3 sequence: CARSPNQPQHF. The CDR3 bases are TGTGCCCGCTCCCCAAATCAGCCCCAGCATTTT.

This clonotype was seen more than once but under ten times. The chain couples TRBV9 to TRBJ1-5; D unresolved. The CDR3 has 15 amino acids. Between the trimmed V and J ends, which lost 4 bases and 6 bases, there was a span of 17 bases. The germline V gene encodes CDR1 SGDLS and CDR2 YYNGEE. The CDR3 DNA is TGTGCCAGCAGCCCTAGAGAGGGAACGGGTCAGCCCCAGCATTTT. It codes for CASSPREGTGQPQHF.